This T cell receptor (beta chain) was sequenced for a study of shared clonotypes between healthy human individuals. Study summary: CD4 naive and memory got three plates each, CD8 naive two, CD8 memory one.

CDR1 ENHRY and CDR2 SYGVKD come from the germline V gene. The CDR3 has 15 amino acids. V gave up 0 bases and J gave up 2 bases, with 11 bases separating them. Study-wide findings and caveats: Shared clonotypes across all four donors exceeded non-shared ones in generation probability. Estimated richness values were generally larger in naive subsets than in memory subsets.

As to this clone: Its antigen is not known.

Execution of the assay was at deep level. The protocol was immunoSEQ multiplex PCR, while the TCRdb copy is restricted to in-frame clones and leaves out a portion. The sample includes about 2 million clones, 95% of them seen just once. This TCR derives from a man younger than 35 in good health. The J gene is TRBJ2-7, the V gene TRBV10-3; the D gene is possibly TRBD1 (5 bases). Sequenced material: naive CD4+ T cells sorted from blood. The subset is: CD45RA+ positively selected. CDR3 sequence (DNA): TGTGCCATCAGTGAGTCACCAGGGCCCCCCTACGAGCAGTACTTC. Its protein is CAISESPGPPYEQYF.